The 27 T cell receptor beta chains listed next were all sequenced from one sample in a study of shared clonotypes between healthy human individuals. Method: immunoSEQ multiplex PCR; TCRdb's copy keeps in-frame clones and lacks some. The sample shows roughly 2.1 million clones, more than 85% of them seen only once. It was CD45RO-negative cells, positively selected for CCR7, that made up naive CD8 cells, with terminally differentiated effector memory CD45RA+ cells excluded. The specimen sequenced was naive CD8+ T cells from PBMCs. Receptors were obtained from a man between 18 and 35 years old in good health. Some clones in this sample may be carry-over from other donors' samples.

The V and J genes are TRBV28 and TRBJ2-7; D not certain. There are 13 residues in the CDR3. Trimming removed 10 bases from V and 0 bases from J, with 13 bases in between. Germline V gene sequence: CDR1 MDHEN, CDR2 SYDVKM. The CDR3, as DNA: TGTGCCACAGAGAGTTTTTTCTCCTACGAGCAGTACTTC. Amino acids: CATESFFSYEQYF.

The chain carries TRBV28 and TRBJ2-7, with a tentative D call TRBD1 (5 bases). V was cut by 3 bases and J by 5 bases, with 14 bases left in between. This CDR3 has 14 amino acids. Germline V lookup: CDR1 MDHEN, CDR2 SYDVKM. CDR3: CASSLPRVKDEQYF. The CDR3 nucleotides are TGTGCCAGCAGTTTGCCCAGGGTCAAGGACGAGCAGTACTTC.

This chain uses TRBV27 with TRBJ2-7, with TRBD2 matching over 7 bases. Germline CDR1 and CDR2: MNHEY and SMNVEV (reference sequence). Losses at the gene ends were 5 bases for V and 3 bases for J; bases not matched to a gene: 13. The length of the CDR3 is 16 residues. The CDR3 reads CASSPSWGGRFYEQYF. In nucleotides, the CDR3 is TGTGCCAGCAGTCCCTCCTGGGGCGGGAGATTCTACGAGCAGTACTTC.

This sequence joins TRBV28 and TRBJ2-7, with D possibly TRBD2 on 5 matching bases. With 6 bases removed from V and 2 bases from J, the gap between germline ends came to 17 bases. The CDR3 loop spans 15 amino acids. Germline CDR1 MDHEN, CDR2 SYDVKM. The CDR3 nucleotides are TGTGCCAGCAGGGGTACGTGGGAGTTGCCCTACGAGCAGTACTTC. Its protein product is CASRGTWELPYEQYF.

CDR3 DNA: TGTGCCAGCAGACAGTATAATTCACCCCTCCACTTT. Residues: CASRQYNSPLHF. V is TRBV6-5 and J is TRBJ1-6; D is uncertain. Trimming shortened V by 6 bases and J by 4 bases, and 4 bases separated the two germline ends. The CDR3 runs 12 residues. Germline V gene lookup returns CDR1 MNHEY and CDR2 SVGAGI.

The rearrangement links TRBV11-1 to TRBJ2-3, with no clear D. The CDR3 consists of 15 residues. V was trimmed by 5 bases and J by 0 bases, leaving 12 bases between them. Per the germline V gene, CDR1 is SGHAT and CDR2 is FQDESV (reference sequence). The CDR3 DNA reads TGTGCCAGCAGCCCCTACCCTATAAGCACAGATACGCAGTATTTT. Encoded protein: CASSPYPISTDTQYF.

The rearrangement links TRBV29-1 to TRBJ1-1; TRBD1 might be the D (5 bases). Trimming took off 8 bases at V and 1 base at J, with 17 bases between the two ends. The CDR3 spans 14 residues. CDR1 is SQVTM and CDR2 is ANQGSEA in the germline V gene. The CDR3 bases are TGCAGCCCCCAAAAGTGGGGCCAGAACACTGAAGCTTTCTTT. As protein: CSPQKWGQNTEAFF.

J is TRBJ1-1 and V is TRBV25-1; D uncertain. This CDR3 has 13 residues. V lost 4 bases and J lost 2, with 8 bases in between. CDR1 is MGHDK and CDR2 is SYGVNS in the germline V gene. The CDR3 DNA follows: TGTGCCAGCAGTGCGCTAGATAACACTGAAGCTTTCTTT. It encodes CASSALDNTEAFF.

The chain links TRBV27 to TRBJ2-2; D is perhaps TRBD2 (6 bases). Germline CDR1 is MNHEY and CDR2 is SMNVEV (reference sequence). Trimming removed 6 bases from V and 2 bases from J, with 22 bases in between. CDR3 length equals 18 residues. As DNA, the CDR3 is TGTGCCAGCAGACCGAGATGGGGTGGGACTTCAAACACCGGGGAGCTGTTTTTT. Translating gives CASRPRWGGTSNTGELFF.

CDR3 sequence: CASSPGSVSGQYF. For the CDR3, the DNA is TGTGCCAGCAGTCCAGGGTCGGTGTCGGGTCAGTACTTC. V usage is TRBV27 and J usage is TRBJ2-4, with D perhaps TRBD1 (5 bases). Trimming took off 5 bases at V and 12 bases at J, with 17 bases between the two ends. The CDR3 has 13 amino acids. Germline loops: CDR1 MNHEY, CDR2 SMNVEV (reference sequence).

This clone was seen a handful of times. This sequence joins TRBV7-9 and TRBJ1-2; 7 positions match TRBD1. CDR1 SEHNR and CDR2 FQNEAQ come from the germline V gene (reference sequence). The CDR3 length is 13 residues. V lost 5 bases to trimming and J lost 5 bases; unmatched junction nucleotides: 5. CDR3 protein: CASSKGQVYGYTF. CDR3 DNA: TGTGCCAGCAGCAAAGGACAGGTTTATGGCTACACCTTC.

CDR3 sequence (DNA): TGTGCCAGCAGTTATGGACGGTACTCCTACAATGAGCAGTTCTTC. Its translation: CASSYGRYSYNEQFF. The genes are TRBV28 and TRBJ2-1; D ambiguous. Trimming removed 4 bases at V and 0 bases at J, with 10 bases between. Germline V gene sequence: CDR1 MDHEN, CDR2 SYDVKM. The CDR3 sequence is 15 residues long.

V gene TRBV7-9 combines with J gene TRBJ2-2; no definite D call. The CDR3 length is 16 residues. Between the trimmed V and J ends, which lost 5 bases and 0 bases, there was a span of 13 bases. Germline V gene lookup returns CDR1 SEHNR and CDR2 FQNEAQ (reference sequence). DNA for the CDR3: TGTGCCAGCAGCCCCACCTGGAGTCCGAACACCGGGGAGCTGTTTTTT. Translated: CASSPTWSPNTGELFF.

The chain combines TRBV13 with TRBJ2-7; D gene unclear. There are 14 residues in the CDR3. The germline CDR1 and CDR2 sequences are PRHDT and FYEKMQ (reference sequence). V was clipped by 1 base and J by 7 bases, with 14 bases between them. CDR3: CASSLEDPRREQYF. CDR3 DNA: TGTGCCAGCAGCTTAGAGGACCCGAGAAGGGAGCAGTACTTC.

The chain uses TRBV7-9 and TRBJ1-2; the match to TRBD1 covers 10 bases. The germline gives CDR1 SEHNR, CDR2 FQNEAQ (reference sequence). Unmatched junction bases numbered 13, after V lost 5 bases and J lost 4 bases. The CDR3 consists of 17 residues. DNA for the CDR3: TGTGCCAGCAGCCAGCCCACAAGACAGGGGGCTGGCTATGGCTACACCTTC. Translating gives CASSQPTRQGAGYGYTF.

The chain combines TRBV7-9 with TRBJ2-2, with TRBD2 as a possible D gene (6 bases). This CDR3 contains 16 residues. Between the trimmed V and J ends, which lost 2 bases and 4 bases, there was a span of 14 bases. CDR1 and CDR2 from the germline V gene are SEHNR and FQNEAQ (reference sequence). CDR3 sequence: CASSLMPSVRTGELFF. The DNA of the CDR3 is TGTGCCAGCAGCTTAATGCCTAGCGTACGCACCGGGGAGCTGTTTTTT.

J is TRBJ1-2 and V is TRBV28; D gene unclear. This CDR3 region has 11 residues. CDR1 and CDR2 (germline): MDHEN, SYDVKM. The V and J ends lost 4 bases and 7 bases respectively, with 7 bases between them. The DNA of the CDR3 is TGTGCCAGCAGTTCCTTGGTTGGCTACACCTTC. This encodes CASSSLVGYTF.

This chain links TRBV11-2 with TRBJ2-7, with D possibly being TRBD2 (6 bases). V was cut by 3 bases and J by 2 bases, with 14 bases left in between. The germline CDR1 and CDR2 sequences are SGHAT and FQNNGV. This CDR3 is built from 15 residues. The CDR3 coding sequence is TGTGCCAGCAGCTTTCTAATGCTAGCGACCTACGAGCAGTACTTC. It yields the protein CASSFLMLATYEQYF.

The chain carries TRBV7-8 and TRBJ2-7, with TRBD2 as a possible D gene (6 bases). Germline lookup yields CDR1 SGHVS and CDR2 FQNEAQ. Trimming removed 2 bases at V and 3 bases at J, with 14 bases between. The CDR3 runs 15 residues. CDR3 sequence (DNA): TGTGCCAGCAGCTTAATTGATCTAGCGAACTACGAGCAGTACTTC. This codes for CASSLIDLANYEQYF.

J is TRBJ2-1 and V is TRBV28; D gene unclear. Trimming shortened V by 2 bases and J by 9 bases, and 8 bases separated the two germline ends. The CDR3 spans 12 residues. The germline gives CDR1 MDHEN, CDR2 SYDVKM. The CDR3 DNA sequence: TGTGCCAGCAGTTTACGGCAGACTGAGCAGTTCTTC. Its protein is CASSLRQTEQFF.

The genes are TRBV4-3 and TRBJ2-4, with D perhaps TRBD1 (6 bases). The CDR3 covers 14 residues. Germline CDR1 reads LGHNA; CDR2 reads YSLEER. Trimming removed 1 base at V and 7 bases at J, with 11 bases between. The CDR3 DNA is TGCGCCAGCAGCCAAGGGCAGGGACACAACATTCAGTACTTC. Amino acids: CASSQGQGHNIQYF.

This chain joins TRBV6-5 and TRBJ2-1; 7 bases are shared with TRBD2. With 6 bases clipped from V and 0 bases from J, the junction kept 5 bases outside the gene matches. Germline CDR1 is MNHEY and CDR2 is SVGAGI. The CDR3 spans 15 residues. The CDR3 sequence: CASSTGTNSYNEQFF. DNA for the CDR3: TGTGCCAGCAGCACCGGGACTAACTCCTACAATGAGCAGTTCTTC.

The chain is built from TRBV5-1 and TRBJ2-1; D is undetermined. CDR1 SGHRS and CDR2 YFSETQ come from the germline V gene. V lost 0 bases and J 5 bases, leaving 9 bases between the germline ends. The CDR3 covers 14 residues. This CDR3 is CASSLGGAHNEQFF. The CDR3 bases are TGCGCCAGCAGCTTGGGCGGAGCTCACAATGAGCAGTTCTTC.

The CDR3 nucleotides read TGTGCCAGCAGTTACCAGGGACAGGGAAATGAAAAACTGTTTTTT. It translates to CASSYQGQGNEKLFF. The V and J genes are TRBV6-5 and TRBJ1-4; 9 bases are shared with TRBD1. Germline values: CDR1 MNHEY, CDR2 SVGAGI. The CDR3 extends over 15 amino acids. Losses at the gene ends were 2 bases for V and 5 bases for J; bases not matched to a gene: 3.

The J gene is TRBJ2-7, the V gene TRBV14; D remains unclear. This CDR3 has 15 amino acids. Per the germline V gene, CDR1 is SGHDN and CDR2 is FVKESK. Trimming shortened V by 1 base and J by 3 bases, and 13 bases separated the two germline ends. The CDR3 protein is CASSQGLGGVYEQYF. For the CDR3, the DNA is TGTGCCAGCAGCCAAGGGTTGGGCGGTGTCTACGAGCAGTACTTC.

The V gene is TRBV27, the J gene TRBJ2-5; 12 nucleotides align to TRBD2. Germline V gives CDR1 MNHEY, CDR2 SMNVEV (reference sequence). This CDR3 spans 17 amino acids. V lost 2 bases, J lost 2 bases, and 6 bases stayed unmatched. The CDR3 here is CASSLHILAGGQETQYF. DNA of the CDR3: TGTGCCAGCAGTTTACATATACTAGCGGGAGGACAAGAGACCCAGTACTTC.

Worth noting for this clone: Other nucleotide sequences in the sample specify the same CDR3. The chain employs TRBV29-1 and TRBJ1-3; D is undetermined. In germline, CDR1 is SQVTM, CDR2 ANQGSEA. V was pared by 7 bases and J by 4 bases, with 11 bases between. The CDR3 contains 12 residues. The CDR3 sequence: CSAPGQGNTIYF. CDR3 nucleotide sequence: TGCAGCGCCCCCGGCCAAGGAAACACCATATATTTT. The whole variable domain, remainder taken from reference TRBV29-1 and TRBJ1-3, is SAVISQKPSRDICQRGTSLTIQCQVDSQVTMMFWYRQQPGQSLTLIATANQGSEATYESGFVIDKFPISRPNLTFSTLTVSNMSPEDSSIYLCSAPGQGNTIYFGEGSWLTVV.